This TCR beta chain originates from a study of molecular identifiers for immune sequencing clone quantification. Study-wide context: Across replicate runs, RNA obtained from about 21,000 or 97,000 naive CD8 cells was divided into five, with four undergoing sequencing.

About this clonotype itself: Its antigen is still unknown.

There are 13 residues in the CDR3. Germline V gives CDR1 SGHRS, CDR2 YFSETQ. Trimming took off 1 base at V and 3 bases at J, with 8 bases between the two ends. The authors built bulk TCR libraries by previously described methods with listed TCR primers. Using its own MiXCR run on the PCR reads, TCRdb lists one record per CDR3 protein. The sample shows about half a million distinct CDR3 sequences, around 23% of them seen only once. The CD8+CD4-CCR7+CD45RA+ phenotype defined the sorted naive CD8 T cells. Regarding the study as a whole: The share of molecules held by clones above 20 RNA copies was over 99% in effector cells and under 1% in naive cells.

J is TRBJ2-7 and V is TRBV5-1, with D tentatively TRBD2 (5 bases). The sequence was obtained from a human donor in good health. Some libraries in this study had Jurkat cell RNA spiked in. What was sequenced was naive CD8+ T cells from blood, with Jurkat cell RNA spiked in. Documented subset: FACS-sorted CD8+CD4-CCR7+CD45RA+ naive T cells. DNA of the CDR3: TGCGCCAGCAGCTTGTTCACTAGCTACGAGCAGTACTTC. This sequence encodes CASSLFTSYEQYF.